The T cell receptor (beta chain) described here comes from a study of spatial heterogeneity in lung cancer. General study findings and limits: Quantities of ubiquitous and regional expanded TCRs paralleled ubiquitous and regional nonsynonymous mutations, respectively. Tracking of tumor mutation counts was seen in expanded intratumoral alpha and beta TCR counts.

This clonotype has ten or more counts. Its antigen is undetermined. Unmatched junction bases numbered 6, after V lost 4 bases and J lost 8 bases. Germline V CDR1 and CDR2: SGHAT, FQNNGV. The CDR3 is made up of 14 amino acids. The study tagged each TCR cDNA molecule with a unique molecular identifier. TCRdb reprocessed the 5' RACE reads with MiXCR, giving one entry per CDR3 protein. This sample has 20,000 to 25,000 distinct CDR3 sequences; approximately 4.3% occur once, and the top ten carry roughly a tenth. The sample's time point: sample taken at primary tumor resection. The 55 to 90 donors had untreated early-stage non-small cell lung cancer.

Sequencing used lung tumor tissue, obtained at surgery. The receptor was isolated from a male donor with early-stage non-small cell lung cancer. J is TRBJ2-1 and V is TRBV11-2; 9 bases match TRBD2. DNA of the CDR3: TGTGCCAGCAGCTCCTCCGGGACTAGCTATGAGCAGTTCTTC. Protein: CASSSSGTSYEQFF.